The clone carrying this T cell receptor (beta chain) was seen a handful of times. These data originate in a study of blood T cells in healthy people across ages. The V end was cut by 7 bases, the J end by 7 bases, with 16 bases between. CDR1 and CDR2 from the germline V gene are DFQATT and SNEGSKA (reference sequence). The CDR3 sequence is 13 residues long. Through a sample-barcoded 5' primer and a J-beta primer mix, a second PCR was run for about 6 to 11 cycles. TCRdb passed the 5' RACE reads through MiXCR, listing each CDR3 protein once. The table has some 1.1 million distinct CDR3 sequences, roughly two fifths seen once.

The receptor was isolated from a man younger than 35 in good health. The chain employs TRBV20-1 and TRBJ1-4; D possibly corresponds to TRBD1 (5 bases). The material sequenced was blood. The CDR3 protein is CSVTSGTTEKLFF. The CDR3 coding sequence is TGCAGTGTCACCTCCGGGACCACTGAAAAACTGTTTTTT.